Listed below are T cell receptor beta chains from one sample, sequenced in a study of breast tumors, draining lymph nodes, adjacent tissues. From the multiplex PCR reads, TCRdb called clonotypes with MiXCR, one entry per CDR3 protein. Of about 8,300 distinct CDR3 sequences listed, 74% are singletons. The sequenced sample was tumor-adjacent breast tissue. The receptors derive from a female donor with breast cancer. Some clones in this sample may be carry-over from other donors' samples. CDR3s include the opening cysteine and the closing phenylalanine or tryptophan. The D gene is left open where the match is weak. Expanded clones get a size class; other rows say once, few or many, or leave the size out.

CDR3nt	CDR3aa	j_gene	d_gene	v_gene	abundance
TGTGCCAGCAGTTTGGAGGGCACAGGATATGGCTACACCTTC	CASSLEGTGYGYTF	TRBJ1-2	.	TRBV28	medium-sized
TGCAGTGCTCCAGACAGCTCCTATAATTCACCCCTCCACTTT	CSAPDSSYNSPLHF	TRBJ1-6	.	TRBV20-1	.
TGTGCCAGCAATAGCGGACAGGGAGGTGAAAAACTGTTTTTT	CASNSGQGGEKLFF	TRBJ1-4	TRBD1	TRBV2	.
TGTGCCAGCAGCTTAGGAACGGGAGGGTCCTACAATGAGCAGTTCTTC	CASSLGTGGSYNEQFF	TRBJ2-1	TRBD2	TRBV7-2	.
TGTGCCTGGAGTGTTCGCGGGAGTGACTACAATGAGCAGTTCTTC	CAWSVRGSDYNEQFF	TRBJ2-1	TRBD2	TRBV30	many
TGTGCCTGGACCGCTCAGGGTTACTACGAGCAGTACTTC	CAWTAQGYYEQYF	TRBJ2-7	.	TRBV30	.
TGTGCCAGCAGCCGCGGGGTCTACTACGAGCAGTACTTC	CASSRGVYYEQYF	TRBJ2-7	.	TRBV7-6	.
TGTGCCAGCAGCGTAGGGTCTAGTGAGTACGAGCAGTACTTC	CASSVGSSEYEQYF	TRBJ2-7	.	TRBV9	.
TGCAGTGCTCATAGACAGGGCTCCTATAATTCACCCCTCCACTTT	CSAHRQGSYNSPLHF	TRBJ1-6	TRBD1	TRBV20-1	.
TGTGCCAGTAGTACGCGGGACAATGAGCAGTTCTTC	CASSTRDNEQFF	TRBJ2-1	.	TRBV19	.
TGTGCCAGCAGCGTCGTCGGGGGAGGGTACGAGCAGTACTTC	CASSVVGGGYEQYF	TRBJ2-7	TRBD2	TRBV5-6	.
TGTGCCAGCAGCAGGGGAGATTCACCCCTCCACTTT	CASSRGDSPLHF	TRBJ1-6	.	TRBV6-5	medium-sized
TGTGCCAGCAGCTTACCTAATGGAGAGGGGAGCTCCTACGAGCAGTACTTC	CASSLPNGEGSSYEQYF	TRBJ2-7	.	TRBV7-9	.
TGCAGTGTTACAGGGGAATTGAGCACTGAAGCTTTCTTT	CSVTGELSTEAFF	TRBJ1-1	TRBD1	TRBV20-1	many
TGCAGTGCTAGAGATCTGGGAATTAATCACAATGAGCAGTTCTTC	CSARDLGINHNEQFF	TRBJ2-1	.	TRBV20-1	.
TGCGCCAGCAGTGAATCGGACAGGGGGTATGGCTACACCTTC	CASSESDRGYGYTF	TRBJ1-2	TRBD1	TRBV5-1	.
TGTGCCAGCAGCAAAGACAGGGCCTATGGCTACACCTTC	CASSKDRAYGYTF	TRBJ1-2	TRBD1	TRBV7-3	.
TGCAGCGTTGAGGACTACGCGGGGTACGAGCAGTACTTC	CSVEDYAGYEQYF	TRBJ2-7	.	TRBV29-1	.
TGCGCCAGCAGCTTTAGCGGGGACCCCAATGAGCAGTTCTTC	CASSFSGDPNEQFF	TRBJ2-1	TRBD2	TRBV5-1	.
TGTGCCAGCAGCCCACAACCGGGACTCAATTACGAGCAGTACTTC	CASSPQPGLNYEQYF	TRBJ2-7	.	TRBV7-2	.
TGTGCCAGCAGCTCGGAACTAGCGGGAGGGAGAGATACGCAGTATTTT	CASSSELAGGRDTQYF	TRBJ2-3	TRBD2	TRBV5-5	medium-sized
TGTGCCAGCAGTTACAGCCCCCAGGGTAGAGATACGCAGTATTTT	CASSYSPQGRDTQYF	TRBJ2-3	.	TRBV27	many
TGTGCCAGCAGACCCTCAGGAGCCGGGGAGCTGTTTTTT	CASRPSGAGELFF	TRBJ2-2	.	TRBV27	.
TGCAGTGCTAGATCTAGCGGGAGGGCCCAGGACGAGCAGTACTTC	CSARSSGRAQDEQYF	TRBJ2-7	TRBD2	TRBV20-1	.
TGTGCCAGCAGCATCGGGACTAGCGGGAACAATGAGCAGTTCTTC	CASSIGTSGNNEQFF	TRBJ2-1	TRBD2	TRBV6-5	.
TGTGCCAGTAGTCCACCGGGACATGGCTACGAGCAGTACTTC	CASSPPGHGYEQYF	TRBJ2-7	.	TRBV19	.
TGTGCCACCAGTGATTTGATGGGGGAGACCCAGTACTTC	CATSDLMGETQYF	TRBJ2-5	.	TRBV24-1	.
TGCAGTGCTAGAGAGGGCCCAGACGAGCAGTACTTC	CSAREGPDEQYF	TRBJ2-7	.	TRBV20-1	.
TGCGCCAGCAGCACAAGGGACATGGACAATGAGCAGTTCTTC	CASSTRDMDNEQFF	TRBJ2-1	.	TRBV5-1	medium-sized